This is a list of T cell receptor beta chains from one sample in a study of graft-versus-host responses after intestinal transplantation. These receptors' targets are unknown. The assay was immunoSEQ multiplex PCR, and TCRdb's table has in-frame clones only and misses some. Of tens of thousands of clones in the sample, 80% to 95% were seen once. Here the sequenced sample was unstimulated CD4+ T cells sorted from spleen or lymph node cells, taken before intestinal transplant. Receptors originate from a human donor who received an intestinal transplant. The CDR3 runs from the conserved cysteine through the conserved F or W. Each record gives: clone size, V gene, J gene, D gene, CDR3 DNA, CDR3 protein. A D gene is named only where the DNA matches it firmly. Only part of the rows carry a size: once, few, many, or a class if the clone is expanded.

size: NA; V: TRBV6-5; J: TRBJ2-5; D: TRBD2; DNA: TGTGCCAGCAGACGGACTAGCGGGAGTCAAGAGACCCAGTACTTC; CDR3: CASRRTSGSQETQYF
size: NA; V: TRBV4-1; J: TRBJ2-1; D: TRBD2; DNA: TGCGCCAGCAGCCAAGATCTACCGCGGGGAGCGGGAGGATACAATGAGCAGTTCTTC; CDR3: CASSQDLPRGAGGYNEQFF
size: NA; V: TRBV4-2; J: TRBJ2-2; D: NA; DNA: TGTGCCAGCAGCCCCTCTCCCGGGGAGCTGTTTTTT; CDR3: CASSPSPGELFF
size: NA; V: TRBV6-5; J: TRBJ2-6; D: NA; DNA: TGTGCCAGCAGTTACTCTGGGTCAGGGGCCAACGTCCTGACTTTC; CDR3: CASSYSGSGANVLTF
size: NA; V: TRBV19; J: TRBJ2-3; D: NA; DNA: TGTGCCAGTAGTATAGGTACCATCAGGACAGATACGCAGTATTTT; CDR3: CASSIGTIRTDTQYF
size: NA; V: TRBV6-5; J: TRBJ2-1; D: NA; DNA: TGTGCCAGCAGTTACAGTGGCACCTACAATGAGCAGTTCTTC; CDR3: CASSYSGTYNEQFF
size: NA; V: TRBV30; J: TRBJ2-5; D: NA; DNA: TGTGCCTGGAGTGTACGGCTAGCGGAGACCCAGTACTTC; CDR3: CAWSVRLAETQYF
size: NA; V: TRBV15; J: TRBJ2-1; D: NA; DNA: TGTGCCACCAGCAGAGATCAGAGCAATGAGCAGTTCTTC; CDR3: CATSRDQSNEQFF
size: NA; V: TRBV19; J: TRBJ2-7; D: NA; DNA: TGTGCCAGTGAAGACAAGAGCTCCTACGAGCAGTACTTC; CDR3: CASEDKSSYEQYF
size: NA; V: TRBV6-5; J: TRBJ2-7; D: NA; DNA: TGTGCCAGCAGTTACTCTACCTCACAGAGCTCCTACGAGCAGTACTTC; CDR3: CASSYSTSQSSYEQYF
size: NA; V: TRBV28; J: TRBJ1-1; D: NA; DNA: TGTGCCAGCAGTCCGATGCTGGGGGGGATGAACACTGAAGCTTTCTTT; CDR3: CASSPMLGGMNTEAFF
size: few; V: TRBV6-6; J: TRBJ2-1; D: TRBD2; DNA: TGTGCCAGCAGCTCCGGGACTAGCGGGAGAAATGAGCAGTTCTTC; CDR3: CASSSGTSGRNEQFF
size: NA; V: TRBV6-1; J: TRBJ1-2; D: NA; DNA: TGTGCCAGCAGTGAAGCAGTCGGGCAGGGCCTGGGCTACACCTTC; CDR3: CASSEAVGQGLGYTF
size: NA; V: TRBV6-5; J: TRBJ1-1; D: TRBD1; DNA: TGTGCCAGCAGTTACTTACCGGGACAGTCCAAGGTAGAAGCTTTCTTT; CDR3: CASSYLPGQSKVEAFF
size: NA; V: TRBV11-2; J: TRBJ1-5; D: NA; DNA: TGTGCCAGCAGCTTAGGAGATCAGCCCCAGCATTTT; CDR3: CASSLGDQPQHF
size: once; V: TRBV6-5; J: TRBJ1-5; D: TRBD1; DNA: TGTGCCAGCAGTGGACAGGGCTATCAGCCCCAGCATTTT; CDR3: CASSGQGYQPQHF
size: NA; V: TRBV5-3; J: TRBJ2-3; D: NA; DNA: TGTGCCAGAAGCTTGTCTAGCCATGACACAGATACGCAGTATTTT; CDR3: CARSLSSHDTDTQYF
size: NA; V: TRBV12-5; J: TRBJ2-7; D: TRBD1; DNA: TGTGCTAGTGGTGCTCTTGGGGACAGTGTCACCTACGAGCAGTACTTC; CDR3: CASGALGDSVTYEQYF
size: NA; V: TRBV6-5; J: TRBJ2-1; D: NA; DNA: TGTGCCAGCACCCGGAGACCCGAGAAGAATGAGCAGTTCTTC; CDR3: CASTRRPEKNEQFF
size: few; V: TRBV9; J: TRBJ2-1; D: TRBD1; DNA: TGTGCCAGCAGCCGGACAGGGGGAACCTACAATGAGCAGTTCTTC; CDR3: CASSRTGGTYNEQFF
size: NA; V: TRBV6-1; J: TRBJ2-5; D: TRBD2; DNA: TGTGCCAGCAGTTCTACAGGGACTAGCGGGAGCGGGCAGTACTTC; CDR3: CASSSTGTSGSGQYF
size: NA; V: TRBV5-5; J: TRBJ1-1; D: NA; DNA: TGTGCCAGCAGCCGGCAATCTATGAACACTGAAGCTTTCTTT; CDR3: CASSRQSMNTEAFF
size: NA; V: TRBV23-1; J: TRBJ2-1; D: NA; DNA: TGCGCCAGCAGTCCGCACCCACGGAATGAGCAGTTCTTC; CDR3: CASSPHPRNEQFF
size: NA; V: TRBV7-9; J: TRBJ2-1; D: TRBD2; DNA: TGTGCCAGCAGGACTAGCGGGAGACCCAATGAGCAGTTCTTC; CDR3: CASRTSGRPNEQFF